Listed here are 18 T cell receptor beta chains from one sample, sequenced in a study of PD-1 blockade in mismatch repair-deficient tumors. Profiling relied on immunoSEQ multiplex PCR, and the TCRdb table lists in-frame clones only, not all of them. This table holds 17,000 or so clones, approximately 80% found once. Sequencing was performed on PBMCs, taken less than 25 weeks after starting pembrolizumab. These receptors were collected from an adult with mismatch repair-deficient cancer.

V gene TRBV19 combines with J gene TRBJ2-3; 7 bases agree with TRBD1. After removal of 2 bases from V and 2 bases from J, the junction contained 4 bases not matched to a gene. CDR3 length equals 15 residues. CDR1 and CDR2 from the germline V gene are LNHDA and SQIVND (reference sequence). In DNA form, the CDR3 reads TGTGCCAGTAGTATATCAGGGGGTATCACAGATACGCAGTATTTT. Translated, it gives CASSISGGITDTQYF.

The chain links TRBV10-2 to TRBJ1-1; 7 bases map to TRBD1. Germline CDR1 and CDR2: WSHSY and SAAADI. Trimming took 8 bases from V and 7 from J; bases not matched to a gene: 10. The CDR3 has 13 amino acids. The CDR3 loop is CASGRGQESEAFF. CDR3 nucleotides: TGCGCCAGCGGACGAGGACAGGAGAGTGAAGCTTTCTTT.

The V gene is TRBV5-4, the J gene TRBJ1-2; the match to TRBD1 covers 8 bases. After removal of 4 bases from V and 3 bases from J, the junction contained 5 bases not matched to a gene. CDR1 is SGHNT and CDR2 is YYREEE in the germline V gene (reference sequence). The CDR3 is 14 residues long. The CDR3 here is CASSQGALDYGYTF. The CDR3 DNA reads TGTGCCAGCAGCCAGGGGGCGCTGGACTATGGCTACACCTTC.

The genes are TRBV9 and TRBJ2-5; 7 positions agree with TRBD1. Looked up from germline, CDR1 is SGDLS and CDR2 is YYNGEE. The CDR3 contains 14 residues. V lost 4 bases, J lost 1 base, and 4 bases stayed unmatched. CDR3 nucleotides: TGTGCCAGCAGCATGGGACAGCCCCAAGAGACCCAGTACTTC. This translates into CASSMGQPQETQYF.

This clone was found a few times. CDR3 sequence (DNA): TGTGCCAGCAGCTTAGGGGGGTGGTCCTACGAGCAGTACTTC. It yields the protein CASSLGGWSYEQYF. The chain is built from TRBV7-3 and TRBJ2-7; TRBD2 might be the D (6 bases). Germline V CDR1 and CDR2: SGHTA, FQGTGA. The CDR3 contains 14 residues. The V end lost 2 bases, the J end lost 1 base, and 9 bases lay between the germline ends.

This clone was observed a single time. This chain links TRBV6-9 with TRBJ1-2; D remains unclear. Germline CDR1 is MNHGY and CDR2 is SVAAGI. The CDR3 loop spans 11 amino acids. V was shortened by 8 bases and J by 6 bases, with 10 bases between the two germline ends. The CDR3, as DNA: TGTGCCAGCCCCTGGACTCATGGCTACACCTTC. Translation gives CASPWTHGYTF.

This chain joins TRBV7-9 and TRBJ1-5, with TRBD1 as a possible D gene (5 bases). The V gene's germline CDR1 is SEHNR and CDR2 FQNEAQ (reference sequence). V lost 5 bases, J lost 8 bases, and 13 bases lay in between. This CDR3 region has 13 residues. The chain's CDR3 is CASSDQGREPQHF. DNA for the CDR3: TGTGCCAGCAGCGATCAGGGCAGGGAGCCCCAGCATTTT.

This rearrangement joins TRBV5-1 to TRBJ2-2, with 8 bases that match TRBD1. Trimming cost V 3 bases and J 8 bases; bases outside gene matches: 9. CDR3 length: 15 amino acids. In germline, CDR1 is SGHRS, CDR2 YFSETQ. The CDR3 bases are TGCGCCAGCAGCTACCGGGACAGGACTGCGGGGGAGCTGTTTTTT. Protein product: CASSYRDRTAGELFF.

This clone has just a few counts. This sequence joins TRBV27 and TRBJ2-7, with TRBD2 identical over 14 bases. The CDR3 totals 17 residues. Unmatched junction bases numbered 10, after V lost 5 bases and J lost 4 bases. Germline V CDR1 and CDR2: MNHEY, SMNVEV (reference sequence). CDR3 sequence: CASSPRQGLAGVYEQYF. As DNA, the CDR3 is TGTGCCAGCAGTCCTAGGCAGGGACTAGCGGGAGTTTACGAGCAGTACTTC.

The rearrangement joins TRBV5-1 to TRBJ2-5; D gene unclear. Trimming stripped 2 bases from V and 1 base from J, with 6 bases between. This CDR3 has 13 residues. Germline CDR1 SGHRS, CDR2 YFSETQ. CDR3 nucleotide sequence: TGCGCCAGCAGCTTCTCTAGCCAAGAGACCCAGTACTTC. Translation gives CASSFSSQETQYF.

The rearrangement links TRBV2 to TRBJ2-1, with 7 bases lining up with TRBD1. V lost 7 bases and J lost 1; bases outside the gene matches: 1. The CDR3 contains 13 residues. The V gene's germline CDR1 is SNHLY and CDR2 FYNNEI. The CDR3 protein is CASKGQSYNEQFF. The DNA for the CDR3 is TGTGCCAGCAAGGGACAGTCCTACAATGAGCAGTTCTTC. The whole variable domain, remainder taken from reference TRBV2 and TRBJ2-1, is EPEVTQTPSHQVTQMGQEVILRCVPISNHLYFYWYRQILGQKVEFLVSFYNNEISEKSEIFDDQFSVERPDGSNFTLKIRSTKLEDSAMYFCASKGQSYNEQFFGPGTRLTVL.

This clone was seen only a few times. The chain combines TRBV28 with TRBJ2-7; no clear D gene. V lost 3 bases and J lost 7, with 10 bases in between. The CDR3 covers 12 residues. CDR1 and CDR2 from the germline V gene are MDHEN and SYDVKM. CDR3: CASSFEPREQYF. The CDR3 DNA reads TGTGCCAGCAGTTTTGAGCCTAGGGAGCAGTACTTC.

This clone was seen just once. V and J are TRBV27 and TRBJ1-5; TRBD1 might be the D (5 bases). This CDR3 has 14 residues. The V and J ends lost 6 bases and 0 bases respectively, with 9 bases between them. The germline gives CDR1 MNHEY, CDR2 SMNVEV (reference sequence). The CDR3 here is CASRGGYSNQPQHF. The CDR3 DNA follows: TGTGCCAGCAGGGGGGGATATAGCAATCAGCCCCAGCATTTT.

This sequence joins TRBV6-1 and TRBJ1-1, with D possibly TRBD1 on 5 matching bases. The CDR3 runs to 15 residues. Germline values: CDR1 MNHNS, CDR2 SASEGT. The V end was cut by 6 bases, the J end by 3 bases, with 17 bases between. The CDR3 loop is CASSATGMGHTEAFF. For the CDR3, the DNA is TGTGCCAGCAGCGCCACCGGAATGGGGCACACTGAAGCTTTCTTT.

The chain is built from TRBV6-4 and TRBJ2-1; 11 bases match TRBD2. The CDR3 consists of 14 residues. Germline CDR1 is MRHNA and CDR2 is SNTAGT. V was pared by 3 bases and J by 11 bases, with 6 bases of the junction left unmatched. Here the CDR3 reads CASSEGTSGTKQFF. CDR3 coding DNA: TGTGCCAGCAGTGAGGGGACTAGCGGAACTAAGCAGTTCTTC.

The chain is built from TRBV15 and TRBJ1-4; TRBD1 agrees at 9 bases. The CDR3 extends over 16 amino acids. V trimming: 1 base; J trimming: 5 bases; junction bases outside the gene matches: 5. Germline CDR1 LNHNV, CDR2 YYDKDF (reference sequence). CDR3 amino acids: CATSRGVGTGNEKLFF. CDR3 DNA: TGTGCCACCAGCAGAGGTGTCGGGACAGGGAATGAAAAACTGTTTTTT.

The chain is built from TRBV18 and TRBJ2-7; the D gene is possibly TRBD2 (6 bases). CDR3 length: 16 residues. The germline gives CDR1 KGHSH, CDR2 LQKENI. Trimming cost V 3 bases and J 2 bases, with 17 bases left between them. The CDR3 is CASSPETGTSTYEQYF. For the CDR3, the DNA is TGTGCCAGCTCACCCGAGACCGGGACTTCAACCTACGAGCAGTACTTC.

This chain connects TRBV6-6 to TRBJ2-3, with TRBD1 matching over 7 bases. V dropped 4 bases and J dropped 3; count of bases not matched to a gene: 7. CDR1 is MNHNY, CDR2 SVGAGI, per germline (reference sequence). The CDR3 is 15 residues long. The CDR3 loop is CASSSHQTGTDTQYF. As DNA, the CDR3 is TGTGCCAGCAGTTCCCACCAGACAGGGACAGATACGCAGTATTTT.